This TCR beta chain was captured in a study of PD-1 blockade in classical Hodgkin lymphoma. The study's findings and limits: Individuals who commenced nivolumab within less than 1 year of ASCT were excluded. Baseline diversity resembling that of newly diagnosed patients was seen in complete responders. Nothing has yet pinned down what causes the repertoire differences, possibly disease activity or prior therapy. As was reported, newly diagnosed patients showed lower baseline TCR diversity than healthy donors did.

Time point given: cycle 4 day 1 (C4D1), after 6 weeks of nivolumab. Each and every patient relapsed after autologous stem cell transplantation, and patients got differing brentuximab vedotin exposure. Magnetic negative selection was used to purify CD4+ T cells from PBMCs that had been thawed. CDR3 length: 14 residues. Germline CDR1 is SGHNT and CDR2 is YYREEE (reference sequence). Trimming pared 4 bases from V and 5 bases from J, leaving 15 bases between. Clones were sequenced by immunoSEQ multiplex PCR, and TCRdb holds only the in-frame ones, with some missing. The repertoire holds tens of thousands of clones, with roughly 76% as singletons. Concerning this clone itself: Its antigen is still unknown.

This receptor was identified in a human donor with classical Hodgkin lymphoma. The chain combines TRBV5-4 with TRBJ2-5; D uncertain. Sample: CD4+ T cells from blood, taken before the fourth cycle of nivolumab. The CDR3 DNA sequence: TGTGCCAGCAGCACCCCCGGGCCGGTGGAGACCCAGTACTTC. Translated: CASSTPGPVETQYF. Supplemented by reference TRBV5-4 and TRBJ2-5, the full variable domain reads ETGVTQSPTHLIKTRGQQVTLRCSSQSGHNTVSWYQQALGQGPQFIFQYYREEENGRGNFPPRFSGLQFPNYSSELNVNALELDDSALYLCASSTPGPVETQYFGPGTRLLVL.